These 16 T cell receptor beta chains share one sample of origin, sequenced in a study of T cell changes during pregnancy in multiple sclerosis. Clones were read by immunoSEQ multiplex PCR, and TCRdb kept only the in-frame ones, dropping some. This table has about 27,000 clones, approximately 89% appearing once. The sequencing here drew on CD8+ T cells from peripheral blood mononuclear cells, taken in the second trimester of pregnancy. The receptors shown here come from a female donor with multiple sclerosis, enrolled in a pregnancy study.

The chain recombines TRBV4-1 with TRBJ2-1; 10 bases align to TRBD2. The germline V gene has CDR1 MGHRA and CDR2 YSYEKL. V lost 4 bases and J lost 15; bases outside the gene matches: 9. CDR3 length equals 13 residues. The CDR3 DNA is TGCGCCAGCAGCCCTCACCTAGCGGGAGAGGTGTTCTTC. Its translation is CASSPHLAGEVFF.

V is TRBV27 and J is TRBJ2-7; the D gene is possibly TRBD1 (6 bases). Germline V gene data show CDR1 as MNHEY and CDR2 as SMNVEV (reference sequence). V was trimmed by 6 bases and J by 0 bases, leaving 6 bases between them. The CDR3 contains 12 residues. The CDR3 DNA is TGTGCCAGCAGGGGGGCCTCCTACGAGCAGTACTTC. Translated, it gives CASRGASYEQYF.

V and J are TRBV30 and TRBJ1-2, with a weak D call TRBD1 (6 bases). V was clipped by 3 bases and J by 3 bases, with 11 bases between them. This CDR3 comprises 13 residues. Germline-derived CDR1 and CDR2 are GTSNPN and SVGIG (reference sequence). CDR3 region: CAWRNRVDYGYTF. In nucleotides, the CDR3 is TGTGCCTGGAGGAACAGGGTAGACTATGGCTACACCTTC.

This clone was picked up one time. The CDR3 DNA follows: TGTGCCAGCAGCCCGCGCTCGAGCGAGCAGTACTTC. Protein sequence: CASSPRSSEQYF. The rearrangement joins TRBV7-9 to TRBJ2-7, with D uncertain. This CDR3 has 12 residues. The V and J ends lost 5 bases and 6 bases respectively, with 11 bases between them. Germline V CDR1 and CDR2: SEHNR, FQNEAQ (reference sequence).

The J gene is TRBJ2-7, the V gene TRBV28; 8 bases are a match to TRBD2. This CDR3 region has 14 residues. The J segment lost 4 bases and the V segment lost 6 bases, leaving 8 bases of the junction unmatched. CDR1 MDHEN and CDR2 SYDVKM come from the germline V gene. Written as DNA, the CDR3 is TGTGCCAGCAGCCCAGCGGGAGCAGGATACGAGCAGTACTTC. Translation: CASSPAGAGYEQYF.

V gene TRBV2 combines with J gene TRBJ2-1, with 8 bases lining up with TRBD2. With 3 bases clipped from V and 8 bases from J, the junction kept 9 bases outside the gene matches. The CDR3 totals 15 residues. Germline CDR1 is SNHLY and CDR2 is FYNNEI. DNA of the CDR3: TGTGCCAGCAGTGAGGGACTAGTAGTTCTCCATGAGCAGTTCTTC. It codes for CASSEGLVVLHEQFF.

In regard to this clone: At one end the junction does not follow the germline gene, possibly because of a read error. This chain joins TRBV27 and TRBJ1-1; D is possibly TRBD1 (5 bases). The CDR3 runs to 14 residues. Germline loops: CDR1 MNHEY, CDR2 SMNVEV (reference sequence). The CDR3 nucleotides read TGTGCCAGCACTTTAGGGGCAGGGTACACTGAAGCTTTCTTT. This encodes CASTLGAGYTEAFF.

The chain joins TRBV19 to TRBJ2-7; D remains unclear. Per germline, CDR1 LNHDA and CDR2 SQIVND (reference sequence). The CDR3 runs 13 residues. Trimming removed 1 base from V and 2 bases from J, with 6 bases in between. The CDR3, as DNA: TGTGCCAGTAGTATAGCATCGGCCTACGAGCAGTACTTC. Translating gives CASSIASAYEQYF.

In nucleotides, the CDR3 is TGTGCCAGCAGCTCCTGGGACAGGTGGGACGAGCAGTACTTC. Its protein product is CASSSWDRWDEQYF. This chain links TRBV7-6 with TRBJ2-7, with 8 bases matching TRBD1. Germline CDR1 SGHVS, CDR2 FNYEAQ. Unmatched junction bases numbered 7, after V lost 4 bases and J lost 5 bases. The CDR3 contains 14 residues. Based on the CDR3 plus reference TRBV7-6 and TRBJ2-7, the full variable domain is GAGVSQSPRYKVTKRGQDVALRCDPISGHVSLYWYRQALGQGPEFLTYFNYEAQQDKSGLPNDRFSAERPEGSISTLTIQRTEQRDSAMYRCASSSWDRWDEQYFGPGTRLTVT.

The rearrangement joins TRBV27 to TRBJ2-7, with 7 bases matching TRBD1. Germline V gene lookup returns CDR1 MNHEY and CDR2 SMNVEV (reference sequence). The CDR3 sequence is 14 residues long. The ends lost 1 base at V and 2 bases at J; junction bases unmatched: 2. The CDR3 sequence is CASSLLRGPYEQYF. CDR3 bases: TGTGCCAGCAGTTTATTAAGGGGGCCCTACGAGCAGTACTTC.

The sample holds one count of this clone. V usage is TRBV28 and J usage is TRBJ2-3; D not certain. This CDR3 comprises 13 residues. The V end was cut by 6 bases, the J end by 2 bases, with 9 bases between. The germline V gene has CDR1 MDHEN and CDR2 SYDVKM. The CDR3 loop reads CASSLHFTDTQYF. The CDR3, as DNA: TGTGCCAGCAGCTTACACTTCACAGATACGCAGTATTTT. Looking up the rest from reference TRBV28 and TRBJ2-3 gives the full variable domain: DVKVTQSSRYLVKRTGEKVFLECVQDMDHENMFWYRQDPGLGLRLIYFSYDVKMKEKGDIPEGYSVSREKKERFSLILESASTNQTSMYLCASSLHFTDTQYFGPGTRLTVL.

The rearrangement links TRBV29-1 to TRBJ2-5; D is undetermined. Germline V CDR1 and CDR2: SQVTM, ANQGSEA. Between the trimmed V and J ends, which lost 7 bases and 0 bases, there was a span of 9 bases. The CDR3 is 12 amino acids. The CDR3 nucleotides are TGCAGCGGCAGCCGGGACCAAGAGACCCAGTACTTC. Translation: CSGSRDQETQYF.

The V and J genes are TRBV6-6 and TRBJ2-7; D ambiguous. The V gene lost 4 bases and the J gene lost 2 bases, with 6 bases spanning the gap. The CDR3 covers 12 residues. Germline assignment: CDR1 MNHNY and CDR2 SVGAGI (reference sequence). CDR3 DNA: TGTGCCAGCAGTTTCTTTCCCTACGAGCAGTACTTC. This gives the protein CASSFFPYEQYF.

The rearrangement joins TRBV15 to TRBJ2-5; 7 nucleotides match TRBD1. Germline loops: CDR1 LNHNV, CDR2 YYDKDF (reference sequence). The CDR3 is 14 amino acids. The ends lost 0 bases at V and 9 bases at J; junction bases unmatched: 7. The DNA for the CDR3 is TGTGCCACCAGCAGAGATCAAGAGACAGGGTCCCAGTACTTC. Translating it yields CATSRDQETGSQYF.

This clone has only a few counts. This chain joins TRBV6-6 and TRBJ2-7, with TRBD1 matching over 7 bases. With 10 bases clipped from V and 0 bases from J, the junction kept 6 bases outside the gene matches. The CDR3 is 13 amino acids. The germline CDR1 and CDR2 sequences are MNHNY and SVGAGI (reference sequence). Written as DNA, the CDR3 is TGTGCCACTACAACAGGGGACTCCTACGAGCAGTACTTC. Amino acids: CATTTGDSYEQYF.

This clone was seen just once. V usage is TRBV7-2 and J usage is TRBJ2-3, with TRBD2 matching over 10 bases. Looked up from germline, CDR1 is SGHTA and CDR2 is FQGNSA. CDR3 length equals 15 residues. The junction had 11 bases not matched to a gene; V was cut back by 8 bases and J by 6 bases. CDR3 nucleotides: TGTGCCAGCCGGCCTAGCGGGAGTTTATTCGATACGCAGTATTTT. It is translated as CASRPSGSLFDTQYF.